This entry is about one T cell receptor beta chain. In this sample, this clonotype turned up many times. The clone's antigen remains unknown. Base quality data are lacking; no much larger clone is found one base away. This sample is part of a study of T-cell reconstitution after alpha-beta-depleted transplantation in children (dated by TCRdb to the mid-2010s). About the investigation overall: Using TCR repertoire profiling, the study quantitatively followed how T-cell immune reconstitution unfolded in children after TCRalphabeta/CD19-depleted allogeneic hematopoietic cell transplantation.

Library preparation employed PCR. The reads were generated on an Illumina HiSeq 2500. Molecular barcoding was employed in the preparation of TCR libraries, with unique molecular identifiers being used to normalize TCRbeta repertoire quantification. TCRdb handled the public reads itself, with Q25 trimming in fastp and clone calling in MiXCR, and kept productive beta chains. Each CDR3 protein gets just one entry, which takes the most common genes and DNA from the rows behind it. The sample yields about 600,000 distinct CDR3 sequences; roughly 24% were counted once. The biggest ten clones account for roughly 13% of the sample. Trimming removed 1 base from V and 1 base from J, leaving 16 bases between the germline ends. From the cysteine up to the phenylalanine, the CDR3 has a length of 18 residues. The read is trimmed to its CDR3 DNA, 54 bases read in frame from base 1. The CDR1 and CDR2 encoded by the germline V gene (reference sequence) are SEHNR and FQNEAQ.

Explained via the paper, the treatment or condition label denotes: allogeneic hematopoietic cell transplantation with graft depleted of TCRalphabeta T cells and CD19 B cells. Transplant recipients were children who received TCRalphabeta/CD19-depleted allogeneic hematopoietic cell grafts. Findings and caveats that apply to the study as a whole: Hyperexpanded clone frequencies declined over subsequent months; after one year, T-cell counts and TCRbeta diversity were mostly attributed to newly produced T cells. In some patients, the high TCRbeta diversity seen at day 60 was put down to recipient T cells and intrathymic progenitors that had survived conditioning. The apparently early alphabetaT-cell count recovery about two months after transplant was reportedly dependent on only several hundred rapidly expanded clones derived from non-depleted graft cells.

This chain joins TRBV7-9 to TRBJ2-2, and possibly TRBD1, on 6 matching bases. This TCR was recovered from a boy younger than two who had a stem cell transplant for acute myeloid leukemia, so the T cells may come from the graft donor. Source: PBMCs, mostly from graft donor cells, taken 360 days after TCRalphabeta/CD19-depleted stem cell transplant. In nucleotide form, the sequence is TGTGCCAGCAGCTTAGGCTGGGTTTGGACAGAGAACACCGGGGAGCTGTTTTTT. Its protein product is CASSLGWVWTENTGELFF. The full variable domain, completed from the reference TRBV7-9 and TRBJ2-2 proteins outside the CDR3, reads DTGVSQNPRHKITKRGQNVTFRCDPISEHNRLYWYRQTLGQGPEFLTYFQNEAQLEKSRLLSDRFSAERPKGSFSTLEIQRTEQGDSAMYLCASSLGWVWTENTGELFFGEGSRLTVL.